One sample yielded the 27 T cell receptor beta chains listed below, sequenced in a study of OX40 agonist ivuxolimab in advanced cancers. Sequenced by immunoSEQ multiplex PCR; TCRdb stores in-frame clones only, minus some. In the table there are about 100,000 clones, approximately 84% of which are singletons. The sample in question was CD4+ or CD8+ T cells sorted from blood, obtained in a trial of the OX40 agonist ivuxolimab. These receptors came from an adult with an advanced solid tumor such as melanoma, head and neck, liver or kidney cancer.

The rearrangement links TRBV30 to TRBJ1-1; D unclear. The V gene's germline CDR1 is GTSNPN and CDR2 SVGIG (reference sequence). V was pared by 4 bases and J by 1 base, with 10 bases between. The CDR3 extends over 13 amino acids. CDR3 amino acids: CAWNQPPNTEAFF. In DNA form, the CDR3 reads TGTGCCTGGAACCAGCCACCGAACACTGAAGCTTTCTTT.

The rearrangement joins TRBV6-4 to TRBJ1-1; 10 positions agree with TRBD1. There are 13 residues in the CDR3. V shed 6 bases, J shed 4 bases, and the junction held 2 bases outside the gene matches. CDR1 and CDR2 (germline): MRHNA, SNTAGT. The CDR3: CASSRDRGTEAFF. In DNA form, the CDR3 reads TGTGCCAGCAGCCGGGACAGGGGCACTGAAGCTTTCTTT.

This clone occurred a few times. J is TRBJ1-1 and V is TRBV15; D remains unclear. Per the germline V gene, CDR1 is LNHNV and CDR2 is YYDKDF (reference sequence). Trimming stripped 0 bases from V and 0 bases from J, with 14 bases between. CDR3 length: 17 residues. The CDR3 region is CATSRDSSEAMNTEAFF. CDR3 sequence (DNA): TGTGCCACCAGCAGAGATTCTTCGGAGGCGATGAACACTGAAGCTTTCTTT.

This chain uses TRBV11-2 with TRBJ1-3, with a possible D match to TRBD1 (5 bases). This CDR3 comprises 16 residues. Per germline, CDR1 SGHAT and CDR2 FQNNGV. The V end lost 5 bases, the J end lost 1 base, and 15 bases lay between the germline ends. The CDR3 spells CASSPHFQGSGNTIYF. The CDR3, as DNA: TGTGCCAGCAGCCCCCATTTTCAGGGTTCTGGAAACACCATATATTTT.

The chain links TRBV7-9 to TRBJ1-5, with TRBD1 as a possible D gene (5 bases). CDR3 length equals 13 residues. CDR1 SEHNR and CDR2 FQNEAQ come from the germline V gene (reference sequence). The ends were cut back, 3 bases at V and 4 bases at J, with 7 bases in the middle. CDR3 DNA sequence: TGTGCCAGCAGCTTTGGGGGGAATCAGCCCCAGCATTTT. Amino acids: CASSFGGNQPQHF.

This rearrangement joins TRBV27 to TRBJ2-7, with TRBD1 matching over 11 bases. Germline V gene sequence: CDR1 MNHEY, CDR2 SMNVEV (reference sequence). V lost 7 bases and J lost 3; bases outside the gene matches: 8. The CDR3 consists of 15 residues. This CDR3 is CASTVGQGAFYEQYF. The CDR3, as DNA: TGTGCCAGCACCGTAGGACAGGGGGCGTTCTACGAGCAGTACTTC.

V gene TRBV9 combines with J gene TRBJ2-2; D might be TRBD2 (5 bases). Germline V CDR1 and CDR2: SGDLS, YYNGEE. Trimming took off 3 bases at V and 4 bases at J, with 10 bases between the two ends. The CDR3 runs to 14 residues. CDR3 amino acids: CASSESSFTGELFF. The DNA of the CDR3 is TGTGCCAGCAGCGAGTCTAGCTTCACCGGGGAGCTGTTTTTT.

The chain carries TRBV5-1 and TRBJ1-1; the D gene is possibly TRBD1 (6 bases). The CDR3 is made up of 14 amino acids. V lost 5 bases and J 1 base, leaving 12 bases between the germline ends. Per germline, CDR1 SGHRS and CDR2 YFSETQ. The CDR3 region has the DNA TGCGCCAGCAGTCACCCGGACAGGAACACTGAAGCTTTCTTT. This gives the protein CASSHPDRNTEAFF.

This CDR3 is CASSQVIGGDTQYF. In DNA, the CDR3 is TGCGCCAGCAGCCAAGTGATCGGGGGAGATACGCAGTATTTT. V is TRBV4-1 and J is TRBJ2-3, with a tentative D call TRBD2 (6 bases). Trimming pared 1 base from V and 5 bases from J, leaving 10 bases between. This CDR3 is 14 amino acids long. Germline V gene sequence: CDR1 MGHRA, CDR2 YSYEKL.

The chain uses TRBV7-2 and TRBJ1-4, with D hard to call. Per germline, CDR1 SGHTA and CDR2 FQGNSA. The CDR3 consists of 13 residues. The ends were cut back, 0 bases at V and 8 bases at J, with 7 bases in the middle. As DNA, the CDR3 is TGTGCCAGCAGCTTAGCCCCATGGGAAAAACTGTTTTTT. This translates into CASSLAPWEKLFF.

This clone is a singleton in its sample. The genes are TRBV28 and TRBJ1-2; weak D call: TRBD1 (5 bases). With 4 bases removed from V and 4 bases from J, the gap between germline ends came to 22 bases. Germline V lookup: CDR1 MDHEN, CDR2 SYDVKM. The CDR3 length is 17 residues. The CDR3 spells CASSSSLRGTEGYGYTF. CDR3 in DNA: TGTGCCAGCAGTTCTTCCCTCCGAGGGACCGAAGGCTATGGCTACACCTTC.

This clone has at least ten counts. V gene TRBV19 combines with J gene TRBJ1-2; TRBD1 matches at 9 bases. This CDR3 has 15 residues. Germline V gene data show CDR1 as LNHDA and CDR2 as SQIVND (reference sequence). V shed 7 bases, J shed 3 bases, and the junction held 9 bases outside the gene matches. The CDR3 nucleotides are TGTGCCAGTATTCCCGGACAGGGGCCCTACTATGGCTACACCTTC. Its translation: CASIPGQGPYYGYTF.

V usage is TRBV7-3 and J usage is TRBJ1-1, with D perhaps TRBD1 (6 bases). The germline V gene has CDR1 SGHTA and CDR2 FQGTGA. The ends were cut back, 4 bases at V and 2 bases at J, with 14 bases in the middle. The CDR3 covers 15 residues. The DNA for the CDR3 is TGTGCCAGCAGCTCAAGGGGGTCCGGCAACACTGAAGCTTTCTTT. Amino acids: CASSSRGSGNTEAFF.

V is TRBV28 and J is TRBJ1-1, with 8 bases lining up with TRBD1. After removal of 5 bases from V and 1 base from J, the junction contained 6 bases not matched to a gene. Germline CDR1 and CDR2: MDHEN and SYDVKM. The CDR3 covers 15 residues. CDR3 bases: TGTGCCAGCAGTACAGGGGGAAAAACGAACACTGAAGCTTTCTTT. Protein product: CASSTGGKTNTEAFF.

This sequence joins TRBV28 and TRBJ1-1; 7 nucleotides line up with TRBD1. Germline V gene data show CDR1 as MDHEN and CDR2 as SYDVKM. With 6 bases clipped from V and 9 bases from J, the junction kept 13 bases outside the gene matches. The CDR3 contains 14 residues. The CDR3, as DNA: TGTGCCAGCAGCCCGCGGACAGGCTCGTTGAAAGCTTTCTTT. The encoded protein is CASSPRTGSLKAFF.

The rearrangement uses TRBV21-1 and TRBJ1-1. TRBV21-1 is marked as a pseudogene. There are 14 residues in the CDR3. CDR3 nucleotides: TGTGCCAGCAGCAAAGTCGGAGCCAACACTGAAGCTTTCTTT. Its translation: CASSKVGANTEAFF.

This chain connects TRBV6-4 to TRBJ2-3, with TRBD2 matching 12 bases. Trimming at V came to 3 bases and at J to 0 bases, leaving 10 bases not matched to a gene. Germline V CDR1 and CDR2: MRHNA, SNTAGT. The CDR3 has 19 amino acids. The CDR3 region is CASSEPGTSGRTSTDTQYF. The CDR3 DNA sequence: TGTGCCAGCAGTGAGCCGGGGACTAGCGGGCGTACTAGCACAGATACGCAGTATTTT.

The chain combines TRBV27 with TRBJ2-3; D is perhaps TRBD1 or TRBD2 (5 bases each). This CDR3 has 13 amino acids. V dropped 9 bases and J dropped 6 bases, with 16 bases sitting between them. The V gene's germline CDR1 is MNHEY and CDR2 SMNVEV (reference sequence). The CDR3 region is CASRVMGTDTQYF. Written as DNA, the CDR3 is TGTGCCAGTCGAGTCATGGGGACGGATACGCAGTATTTT.

The chain employs TRBV15 and TRBJ2-2; D is perhaps TRBD2 (5 bases). This CDR3 has 16 amino acids. V lost 0 bases, J lost 1 base, and 9 bases lay in between. The germline V gene has CDR1 LNHNV and CDR2 YYDKDF (reference sequence). The CDR3 region has the DNA TGTGCCACCAGCAGAGATCGGGGAAGGAACACCGGGGAGCTGTTTTTT. It codes for CATSRDRGRNTGELFF.

The chain combines TRBV6-1 with TRBJ2-5; 8 nucleotides align to TRBD1. The end of the DNA aligns better with TRBJ2-7, so the J call may be wrong. Per the germline V gene, CDR1 is MNHNS and CDR2 is SASEGT. CDR3 length equals 14 residues. The CDR3 DNA follows: TGTGCCAGCAGAGGCAGGGGGCGCGGCTACGAGCAGTACTTC. This gives the protein CASRGRGRGYEQYF.

This chain connects TRBV6-1 to TRBJ2-7; 8 bases are a match to TRBD2. CDR3 size: 15 residues. V dropped 5 bases and J dropped 4; count of bases not matched to a gene: 10. CDR1 and CDR2 (germline): MNHNS, SASEGT. The CDR3 protein is CASSFLRERGYEQYF. For the CDR3, the DNA is TGTGCCAGCAGTTTCCTCAGGGAGCGGGGGTACGAGCAGTACTTC.

V and J are TRBV19 and TRBJ1-2; a weak D match, TRBD1 (5 bases). Trimming shortened V by 5 bases and J by 5 bases, and 6 bases separated the two germline ends. The germline gives CDR1 LNHDA, CDR2 SQIVND (reference sequence). The CDR3 is made up of 11 amino acids. The CDR3, as DNA: TGTGCCAGTAGTTGGGGGTATGGCTACACCTTC. Translated: CASSWGYGYTF.

The genes are TRBV6-5 and TRBJ2-7; no clear D gene. The CDR3 spans 13 residues. Germline V gives CDR1 MNHEY, CDR2 SVGAGI. V was clipped by 6 bases and J by 7 bases, with 16 bases between them. The CDR3 DNA reads TGTGCCAGCAGACGCCCCGACGGTCGAGAGCAGTACTTC. Amino acid sequence: CASRRPDGREQYF.

The rearrangement links TRBV2 to TRBJ1-1, with 8 nucleotides matching TRBD1. This CDR3 comprises 16 residues. V gave up 3 bases and J gave up 1 base; unmatched junction bases: 7. In germline, CDR1 is SNHLY, CDR2 FYNNEI. CDR3 sequence: CASSDPRTGRNTEAFF. As DNA, the CDR3 is TGTGCCAGCAGTGATCCTCGGACAGGGAGGAACACTGAAGCTTTCTTT.

Notes on this clone: One junction end does not reproduce the germline sequence, and a read error may be involved. The V gene is TRBV6-5, the J gene TRBJ2-1; D gene uncertain. The CDR3 extends over 13 amino acids. In germline, CDR1 is MNHEY, CDR2 SVGAGI. The CDR3 loop reads CASIIPNYYEQFF. CDR3 in DNA: TGTGCCAGCATCATACCCAACTACTATGAGCAGTTCTTC.

The V gene is TRBV29-1, the J gene TRBJ2-2; 7 bases map to TRBD1. With V trimmed by 3 bases and J by 3 bases, 10 bases remained unmatched. Per the germline V gene, CDR1 is SQVTM and CDR2 is ANQGSEA. The CDR3 is 16 residues long. The CDR3 is CSVDNRDSPYTGELFF. CDR3 DNA: TGCAGCGTTGATAACCGGGACAGCCCGTACACCGGGGAGCTGTTTTTT.

The chain employs TRBV10-3 and TRBJ2-7; a possible D gene is TRBD2 (5 bases). Germline-derived CDR1 and CDR2 are ENHRY and SYGVKD. CDR3 length: 14 residues. Trimming removed 5 bases from V and 5 bases from J, with 16 bases in between. CDR3: CAISQRGSANEQYF. In nucleotides, the CDR3 is TGTGCCATCAGTCAGAGAGGGTCCGCAAACGAGCAGTACTTC.